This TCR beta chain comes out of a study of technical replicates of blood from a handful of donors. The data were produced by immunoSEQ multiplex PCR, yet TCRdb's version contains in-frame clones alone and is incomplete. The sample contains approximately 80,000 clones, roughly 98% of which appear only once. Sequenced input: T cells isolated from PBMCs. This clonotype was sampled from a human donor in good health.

For the CDR3, the DNA is TGCGCCAGCAGCCAAGAGGACAGGGGTAACTATGGCTACACCTTC. Amino acid sequence: CASSQEDRGNYGYTF. The gene calls are TRBV4-1 and TRBJ1-2; 9 bases fit TRBD1. After removal of 0 bases from V and 1 base from J, the junction contained 0 bases not matched to a gene. Germline lookup yields CDR1 MGHRA and CDR2 YSYEKL. This CDR3 has 15 amino acids.